This T cell receptor (beta chain) was recovered during a study of OX40 agonist ivuxolimab in advanced cancers. Study-level information: Dose-escalation cases comprised hepatocellular carcinoma, melanoma, renal cell or head and neck cancer. Mean age about 60 years, range about 20 to 90; about 85% male. Study observations and caveats: Clonal expansion was seen in CD4+ and CD8+ blood T cells by week 6 at 0.1 to 3.0 mg/kg. It was not determined which antigens were specifically recognized by the peripheral T cells that had undergone clonal expansion.

The CDR3 loop spans 15 amino acids. Germline V lookup: CDR1 SGHAT, CDR2 FQNNGV. The V end was cut by 3 bases, the J end by 3 bases, with 13 bases between. Sequencing used immunoSEQ multiplex PCR; TCRdb keeps in-frame clones, though not all of them. The sample carries about 77,000 clones, about nine tenths recorded once. In the case of this clone: Its matching antigen is unknown.

The material sequenced was CD4+ or CD8+ T cells sorted from blood, taken in a trial of the OX40 agonist ivuxolimab. The chain has TRBV11-2 and TRBJ2-3; D is possibly TRBD1 or TRBD2 (6 bases each). This TCR was recovered from an adult with an advanced solid tumor such as melanoma, head and neck, liver or kidney cancer. As DNA, the CDR3 is TGTGCCAGCAGCTTTTCCGGGGGCGCTACAGATACGCAGTATTTT. Translation gives CASSFSGGATDTQYF. Combining the CDR3 with reference TRBV11-2 and TRBJ2-3 gives the whole variable domain EAGVAQSPRYKIIEKRQSVAFWCNPISGHATLYWYQQILGQGPKLLIQFQNNGVVDDSQLPKDRFSAERLKGVDSTLKIQPAKLEDSAVYLCASSFSGGATDTQYFGPGTRLTVL.